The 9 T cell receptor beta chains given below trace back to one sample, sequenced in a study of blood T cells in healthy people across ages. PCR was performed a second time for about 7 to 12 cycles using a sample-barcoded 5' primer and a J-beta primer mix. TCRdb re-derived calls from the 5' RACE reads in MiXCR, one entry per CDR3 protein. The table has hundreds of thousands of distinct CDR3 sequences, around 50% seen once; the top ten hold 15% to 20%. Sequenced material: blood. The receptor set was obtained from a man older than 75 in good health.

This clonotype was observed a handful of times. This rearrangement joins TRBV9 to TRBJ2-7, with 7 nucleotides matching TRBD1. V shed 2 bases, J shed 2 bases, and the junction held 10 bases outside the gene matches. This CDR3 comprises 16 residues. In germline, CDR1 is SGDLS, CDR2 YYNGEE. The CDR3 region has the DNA TGTGCCAGCAGCGTCGAGGGTGGGGACAGCACCTACGAGCAGTACTTC. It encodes CASSVEGGDSTYEQYF.

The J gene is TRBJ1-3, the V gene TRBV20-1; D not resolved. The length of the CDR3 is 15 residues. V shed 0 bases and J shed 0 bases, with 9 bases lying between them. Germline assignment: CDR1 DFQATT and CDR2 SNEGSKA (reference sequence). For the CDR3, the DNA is TGCAGTGCTAGAGATCCCCCAGGCTCTGGAAACACCATATATTTT. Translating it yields CSARDPPGSGNTIYF.

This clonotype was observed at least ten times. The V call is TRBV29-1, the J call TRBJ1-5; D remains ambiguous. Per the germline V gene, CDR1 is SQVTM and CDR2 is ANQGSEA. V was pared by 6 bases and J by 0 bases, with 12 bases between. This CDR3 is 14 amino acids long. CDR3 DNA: TGCAGCGTCCCAAGGCAGTATAGCAATCAGCCCCAGCATTTT. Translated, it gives CSVPRQYSNQPQHF.

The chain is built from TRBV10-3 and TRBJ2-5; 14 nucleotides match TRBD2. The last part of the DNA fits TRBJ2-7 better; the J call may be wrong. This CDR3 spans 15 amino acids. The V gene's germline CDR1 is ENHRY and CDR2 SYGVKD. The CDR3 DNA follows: TGTGCCATCAGTGCAGGGACTAGCGGGAGCTACGAGCAGTACTTC. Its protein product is CAISAGTSGSYEQYF.

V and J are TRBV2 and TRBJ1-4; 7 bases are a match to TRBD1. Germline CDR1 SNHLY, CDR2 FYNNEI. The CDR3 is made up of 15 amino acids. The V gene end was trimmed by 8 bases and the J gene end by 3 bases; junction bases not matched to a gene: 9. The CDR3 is CASSRSGTANEKLFF. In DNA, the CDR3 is TGTGCCAGCTCTCGAAGCGGGACAGCTAATGAAAAACTGTTTTTT.

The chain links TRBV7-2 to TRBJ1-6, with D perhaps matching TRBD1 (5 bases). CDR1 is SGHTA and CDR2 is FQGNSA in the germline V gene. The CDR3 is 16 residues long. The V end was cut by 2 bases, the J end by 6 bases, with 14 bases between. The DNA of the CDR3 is TGTGCCAGCAGCTTATCGACGGGACGGCTTAATTCACCCCTCCACTTT. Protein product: CASSLSTGRLNSPLHF.

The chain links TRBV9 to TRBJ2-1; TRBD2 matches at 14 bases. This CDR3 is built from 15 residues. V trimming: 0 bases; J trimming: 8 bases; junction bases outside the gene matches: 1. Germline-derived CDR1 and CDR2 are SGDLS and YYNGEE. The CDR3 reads CASSVAGLAGDEQFF. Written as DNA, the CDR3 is TGTGCCAGCAGCGTAGCGGGACTAGCGGGAGATGAGCAGTTCTTC.

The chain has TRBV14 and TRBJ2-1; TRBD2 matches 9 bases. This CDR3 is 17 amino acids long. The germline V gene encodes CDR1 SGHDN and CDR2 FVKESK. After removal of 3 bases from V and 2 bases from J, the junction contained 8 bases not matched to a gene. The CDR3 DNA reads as TGTGCCAGCAGCCACGGGATGGGACTAGCAGCCTACAATGAGCAGTTCTTC. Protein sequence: CASSHGMGLAAYNEQFF.

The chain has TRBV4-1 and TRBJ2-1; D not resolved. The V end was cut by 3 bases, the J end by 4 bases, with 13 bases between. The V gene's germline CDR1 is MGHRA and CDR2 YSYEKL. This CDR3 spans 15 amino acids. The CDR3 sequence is CASSQGRRVYNEQFF. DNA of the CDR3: TGCGCCAGCAGCCAGGGTCGTCGAGTATACAATGAGCAGTTCTTC.